Shown below are 16 T cell receptor beta chains from a single sample sequenced in a study of shared clonotypes between healthy human individuals (dated by TCRdb to 2018 to 2020). Receptor amplification or capture employed the immunoSEQ multiplex PCR assay. Imported from immuneACCESS, the table was reduced by TCRdb to in-frame sequences with V and J called. These copies leave out some clones; in studies compared against another copy, an unresolved V gene accounts for under half, and the cause of the remainder is not known. A total of approximately 740,000 clones appear in this sample, approximately 79% of them only once. Over 1.5% of the sample goes to the ten largest clones. The sequenced material came from memory CD4+ T cells sorted from blood. The cell subset or site label for this specimen denotes: CD45RA-negative fraction. These receptors came from a woman in her twenties or thirties in good health.

The chain is built from TRBV6-1 and TRBJ2-7; 7 bases match TRBD1. Germline-derived CDR1 and CDR2 are MNHNS and SASEGT. There are 12 residues in the CDR3. V gave up 11 bases and J gave up 2 bases; unmatched junction bases: 6. CDR3 loop: CAAGDSPYEQYF. DNA for the CDR3: TGTGCCGCCGGGGACAGCCCCTACGAGCAGTACTTC.

The chain combines TRBV2 with TRBJ2-6, with D perhaps TRBD1 (5 bases). Trimming removed 3 bases from V and 2 bases from J, with 5 bases in between. The CDR3 is 14 amino acids. CDR1 is SNHLY, CDR2 FYNNEI, per germline. DNA for the CDR3: TGTGCCAGCAGTGACAGGGCTGGGGCCAACGTCCTGACTTTC. This codes for CASSDRAGANVLTF.

A few counts support this clone. V is TRBV19 and J is TRBJ2-7; unclear D gene. Trimming left V 3 bases short and J 0 bases short, with 9 bases between. The CDR3 sequence is 14 residues long. Germline CDR1 and CDR2: LNHDA and SQIVND (reference sequence). The CDR3 here is CASSIQVGSYEQYF. In DNA, the CDR3 is TGTGCCAGTAGTATCCAGGTGGGCTCCTACGAGCAGTACTTC.

The gene calls are TRBV16 and TRBJ1-4; TRBD1 agrees at 7 bases. The CDR3 is 13 residues long. CDR1 KGHSY and CDR2 FQNENV come from the germline V gene. After removal of 4 bases from V and 8 bases from J, the junction contained 4 bases not matched to a gene. The CDR3 sequence is CASSRTGVEKLFF. CDR3 nucleotides: TGTGCCAGCAGCCGGACAGGCGTGGAAAAACTGTTTTTT. The full variable domain, with the rest looked up from reference TRBV16 and TRBJ1-4, is GEEVAQTPKHLVRGEGQKAKLYCAPIKGHSYVFWYQQVLKNEFKFLISFQNENVFDETGMPKERFSAKCLPNSPCSLEIQATKLEDSAVYFCASSRTGVEKLFFGSGTQLSVL.

This clone was seen just once. The chain recombines TRBV13 with TRBJ2-4; 7 positions agree with TRBD1. After removal of 5 bases from V and 7 bases from J, the junction contained 17 bases not matched to a gene. CDR1 is PRHDT, CDR2 FYEKMQ, per germline (reference sequence). The CDR3 loop spans 17 amino acids. Written as DNA, the CDR3 is TGTGCCAGCAGCCGGAGTTGGCCTAGGGGGCCAGGGAACATTCAGTACTTC. Translation gives CASSRSWPRGPGNIQYF.

The chain combines TRBV29-1 with TRBJ1-1; D unresolved. Germline V gene data show CDR1 as SQVTM and CDR2 as ANQGSEA. The CDR3 contains 16 residues. Trimming took 0 bases from V and 0 from J, leaving 14 bases between them. The CDR3: CSVEEERGVVNTEAFF. The CDR3, as DNA: TGCAGCGTTGAAGAAGAACGCGGAGTAGTGAACACTGAAGCTTTCTTT.

This chain uses TRBV6-4 with TRBJ1-2; weak D call: TRBD1 (5 bases). This CDR3 comprises 11 residues. Trimming cost V 6 bases and J 7 bases, with 9 bases left between them. Germline V CDR1 and CDR2: MRHNA, SNTAGT. The CDR3 coding sequence is TGTGCCAGCAGCTCAGGGTTTGGCTACACCTTC. This sequence encodes CASSSGFGYTF.

The chain has TRBV19 and TRBJ2-1, with 7 positions matching TRBD1. This CDR3 has 15 amino acids. V was clipped by 5 bases and J by 2 bases; unmatched bases: 6. The germline V gene encodes CDR1 LNHDA and CDR2 SQIVND (reference sequence). The CDR3 protein is CASSPRTGTYNEQFF. The CDR3 DNA reads as TGTGCCAGTAGTCCTAGGACAGGCACCTACAATGAGCAGTTCTTC.

The chain employs TRBV14 and TRBJ1-5; 7 nucleotides match TRBD1. Germline CDR1 SGHDN, CDR2 FVKESK. V was clipped by 4 bases and J by 5 bases; unmatched bases: 5. The CDR3 covers 14 residues. This chain's CDR3 is CASSLTGRYQPQHF. CDR3 coding DNA: TGTGCCAGCAGCCTGACAGGGAGATATCAGCCCCAGCATTTT.

V and J are TRBV10-3 and TRBJ2-5, with TRBD2 matching over 9 bases. V shed 2 bases and J 5 bases; nucleotides not matched to a gene: 6. CDR3 length: 15 residues. Germline loops: CDR1 ENHRY, CDR2 SYGVKD. CDR3 DNA: TGTGCCATCAGTGAGCCGGGACTAGCAGGGGAGACCCAGTACTTC. The encoded protein is CAISEPGLAGETQYF.

This chain joins TRBV7-9 and TRBJ1-5, with a possible D match to TRBD1 (6 bases). The CDR3 runs 17 residues. Deletions cut 2 bases from V and 5 bases from J, with 19 bases between. In germline, CDR1 is SEHNR, CDR2 FQNEAQ (reference sequence). CDR3 in DNA: TGTGCCAGCAGCTTATCCTACGGACGGGGGGCCGATCAGCCCCAGCATTTT. Protein: CASSLSYGRGADQPQHF.

In its sample, this clone was seen once. J is TRBJ2-1 and V is TRBV12-5; 13 nucleotides line up with TRBD2. This CDR3 spans 15 amino acids. The trim removed 5 bases at V and 5 bases at J, leaving 3 bases unmatched. Germline lookup yields CDR1 LGHNT and CDR2 FRNRAP. CDR3 sequence: CASGPGTSGNNEQFF. In nucleotides, the CDR3 is TGTGCTAGTGGTCCCGGGACTAGCGGGAACAATGAGCAGTTCTTC.

The chain links TRBV7-8 to TRBJ2-1, with 7 bases that match TRBD2. The CDR3 loop spans 17 amino acids. Germline V lookup: CDR1 SGHVS, CDR2 FQNEAQ. V shed 0 bases, J shed 0 bases, and the junction held 5 bases outside the gene matches. The CDR3 DNA reads TGTGCCAGCAGCTTAGCGAGTCTAGCGGCCTCCTACAATGAGCAGTTCTTC. Encoded protein: CASSLASLAASYNEQFF. The variable domain in full, completed from reference TRBV7-8 and TRBJ2-1, reads GAGVSQSPRYKVAKRGQDVALRCDPISGHVSLFWYQQALGQGPEFLTYFQNEAQLDKSGLPSDRFFAERPEGSVSTLKIQRTQQEDSAVYLCASSLASLAASYNEQFFGPGTRLTVL.

The V gene is TRBV25-1, the J gene TRBJ1-5; tentatively, D is TRBD1 (6 bases). The CDR3 consists of 17 residues. Germline V gives CDR1 MGHDK, CDR2 SYGVNS. Trimming removed 4 bases at V and 7 bases at J, with 23 bases between. The CDR3 DNA follows: TGTGCCAGCAGTGGGATTCCTACAGGGACTGGGGAACAGCCCCAGCATTTT. Its translation is CASSGIPTGTGEQPQHF.

The genes are TRBV19 and TRBJ2-7, with 7 bases identical to TRBD1. The CDR3 has 14 residues. Trimming took 3 bases from V and 4 from J; bases not matched to a gene: 6. The germline V gene has CDR1 LNHDA and CDR2 SQIVND (reference sequence). CDR3 DNA: TGTGCCAGTAGTATGAAGAGGGGGCCGTACGAGCAGTACTTC. Protein sequence: CASSMKRGPYEQYF.

This clone has only a few counts. The chain recombines TRBV7-3 with TRBJ1-1, with D unclear. CDR1 is SGHTA and CDR2 is FQGTGA in the germline V gene. The CDR3 spans 13 residues. Trimming left V 5 bases short and J 5 bases short, with 12 bases between. CDR3 coding DNA: TGTGCCAGCAGCACAAGTCGTGGGACTGAAGCTTTCTTT. This encodes CASSTSRGTEAFF.